This entry lists 25 T cell receptor beta chains sequenced from one sample in a study of blood T cell repertoires in COVID-19. This table comes from immunoSEQ multiplex PCR, and its TCRdb copy is limited to in-frame clones, with some not included. This table holds around 160,000 clones, just under 80% found once. The sequencing sample was made of peripheral blood. Receptors originate from an elderly woman with acute or convalescent COVID-19.

The chain couples TRBV12-3 or TRBV12-4 to TRBJ2-5; D perhaps matches TRBD2 (5 bases). V lost 7 bases, J lost 5 bases, and 14 bases lay in between. The CDR3 extends over 13 amino acids. The CDR3 is CASIRSSGETQYF. CDR3 in DNA: TGTGCCAGCATCCGGTCATCGGGGGAGACCCAGTACTTC.

The genes are TRBV19 and TRBJ1-2; D perhaps matches TRBD1 (6 bases). Deletions cut 6 bases from V and 10 bases from J, with 18 bases between. Germline CDR1 and CDR2: LNHDA and SQIVND (reference sequence). This CDR3 is 13 amino acids long. The CDR3 is CASRGTPERLYTF. In DNA, the CDR3 is TGTGCCAGTAGAGGGACACCTGAGAGACTCTACACCTTC.

The V and J genes are TRBV9 and TRBJ1-2; 11 positions agree with TRBD1. The germline gives CDR1 SGDLS, CDR2 YYNGEE. V dropped 4 bases and J dropped 2; count of bases not matched to a gene: 7. The CDR3 length is 16 residues. The CDR3: CASSSPRTGGNYGYTF. The CDR3 region has the DNA TGTGCCAGCAGCTCACCCAGGACAGGGGGCAACTATGGCTACACCTTC.

This clone was detected once. V usage is TRBV5-1 and J usage is TRBJ1-2, with TRBD1 matching 9 bases. After removal of 4 bases from V and 4 bases from J, the junction contained 17 bases not matched to a gene. This CDR3 spans 18 amino acids. Per germline, CDR1 SGHRS and CDR2 YFSETQ. The CDR3 is CASSEGTGIPPGTYGYTF. The CDR3 coding sequence is TGCGCCAGCAGCGAGGGGACAGGGATTCCACCGGGAACCTATGGCTACACCTTC.

The V gene is TRBV5-1, the J gene TRBJ2-2, with 14 nucleotides matching TRBD2. CDR3 length: 16 amino acids. Germline values: CDR1 SGHRS, CDR2 YFSETQ. V dropped 4 bases and J dropped 4; count of bases not matched to a gene: 3. The CDR3 bases are TGCGCCAGCAGCCCGGGACTAGCGGGAGCCACCGGGGAGCTGTTTTTT. Protein product: CASSPGLAGATGELFF.

This chain connects TRBV18 to TRBJ2-1; 8 nucleotides line up with TRBD1. Germline V lookup: CDR1 KGHSH, CDR2 LQKENI. The CDR3 runs 15 residues. Trimming took 4 bases from V and 2 from J; bases not matched to a gene: 4. The CDR3 reads CASSLDRGPYNEQFF. In DNA form, the CDR3 reads TGTGCCAGCTCACTCGACAGGGGCCCCTACAATGAGCAGTTCTTC.

The V and J genes are TRBV19 and TRBJ1-1; a weak D match, TRBD1 (6 bases). Trimming removed 4 bases from V and 4 bases from J, with 13 bases in between. Germline CDR1 is LNHDA and CDR2 is SQIVND (reference sequence). CDR3 length: 14 amino acids. The CDR3 sequence is CASSTRTGRTEAFF. CDR3 DNA: TGTGCCAGTAGTACGCGAACAGGGCGCACTGAAGCTTTCTTT.

There are a few counts of this clone. The rearrangement uses TRBV2 and TRBJ1-1; D remains ambiguous. Germline V gene data show CDR1 as SNHLY and CDR2 as FYNNEI. The CDR3 loop spans 13 amino acids. The CDR3 sequence is CATGPGGNTEAFF. DNA for the CDR3: TGTGCTACCGGCCCCGGAGGGAACACTGAAGCTTTCTTT.

This chain uses TRBV30 with TRBJ2-7; 7 nucleotides align to TRBD1. The V and J ends lost 2 bases and 2 bases, in that order; junction bases with no gene match: 3. Per the germline V gene, CDR1 is GTSNPN and CDR2 is SVGIG (reference sequence). CDR3 size: 13 residues. The CDR3 protein is CAWSRTGPYEQYF. CDR3 nucleotide sequence: TGTGCCTGGAGTAGGACAGGTCCCTACGAGCAGTACTTC.

The chain is built from TRBV7-9 and TRBJ2-2, with 12 bases fitting TRBD2. V lost 5 bases, J lost 2 bases, and 9 bases stayed unmatched. Per the germline V gene, CDR1 is SEHNR and CDR2 is FQNEAQ (reference sequence). The CDR3 contains 18 residues. The CDR3 bases are TGTGCCAGCAGCGGCCCGACTAGCGGGGGACATAACACCGGGGAGCTGTTTTTT. Translation gives CASSGPTSGGHNTGELFF.

The chain has TRBV6-5 and TRBJ1-6, with a weak D call TRBD1 (6 bases). The CDR3 spans 16 residues. Trimming cost V 2 bases and J 7 bases, with 15 bases left between them. Germline V gives CDR1 MNHEY, CDR2 SVGAGI. CDR3 in DNA: TGTGCCAGCAGTTACCAGGGGAGGGGGGGAAATTCACCCCTCCACTTT. It yields the protein CASSYQGRGGNSPLHF.

This clone was recorded a few times. The chain employs TRBV29-1 and TRBJ2-7; 10 bases map to TRBD1. The germline gives CDR1 SQVTM, CDR2 ANQGSEA. CDR3 length equals 16 residues. V shed 4 bases, J shed 4 bases, and the junction held 13 bases outside the gene matches. DNA for the CDR3: TGCAGCGTTGTCGGTGTACAGACAGGGGGCTGGTACGAGCAGTACTTC. This codes for CSVVGVQTGGWYEQYF.

This chain links TRBV2 with TRBJ2-7; a weak D match, TRBD2 (5 bases). V lost 3 bases, J lost 2 bases, and 8 bases lay in between. Germline V gives CDR1 SNHLY, CDR2 FYNNEI. This CDR3 is 13 amino acids long. CDR3 DNA sequence: TGTGCCAGCAGTGAGGGAGTCCCCTACGAGCAGTACTTC. The encoded protein is CASSEGVPYEQYF.

This chain uses TRBV7-2 with TRBJ2-7, with a tentative D call TRBD1 (6 bases). Germline V gives CDR1 SGHTA, CDR2 FQGNSA. The CDR3 sequence is 13 residues long. V was shortened by 4 bases and J by 7 bases, with 14 bases between the two germline ends. DNA of the CDR3: TGTGCCAGCAGCTCCGCAGGGGTGCAAGAGCAGTACTTC. Protein product: CASSSAGVQEQYF.

The chain links TRBV7-9 to TRBJ1-2, with D perhaps matching TRBD1 (6 bases). CDR3 size: 13 residues. Germline V lookup: CDR1 SEHNR, CDR2 FQNEAQ (reference sequence). The V and J ends lost 10 bases and 2 bases respectively, with 14 bases between them. DNA for the CDR3: TGTGCCACCTCCCGGACAGCCAACTATGGCTACACCTTC. Its translation: CATSRTANYGYTF.

J is TRBJ2-7 and V is TRBV6-6; 7 bases match TRBD1. Trimming at V came to 6 bases and at J to 6 bases, leaving 5 bases not matched to a gene. The CDR3 has 12 amino acids. CDR1 is MNHNY and CDR2 is SVGAGI in the germline V gene (reference sequence). The CDR3 nucleotides are TGTGCCAGCAGCTTGACAGGGTTCGAGCAGTACTTC. It is translated as CASSLTGFEQYF.

This clone was detected only a few times. The rearrangement joins TRBV6-5 to TRBJ1-2; the match to TRBD1 covers 9 bases. CDR1 and CDR2 (germline): MNHEY, SVGAGI. The CDR3 is 14 residues long. V shed 0 bases and J 7 bases; nucleotides not matched to a gene: 3. The CDR3 region is CASSYSRQGGGYTF. CDR3 DNA sequence: TGTGCCAGCAGTTACTCGAGACAGGGGGGTGGCTACACCTTC.

V gene TRBV29-1 combines with J gene TRBJ2-3; 11 bases map to TRBD2. V dropped 4 bases and J dropped 2; count of bases not matched to a gene: 5. The CDR3 sequence is 15 residues long. Germline CDR1 SQVTM, CDR2 ANQGSEA. The CDR3 DNA reads TGCAGCGTTGCCCGACTAGCGGGACCCACAGATACGCAGTATTTT. It encodes CSVARLAGPTDTQYF.

CDR3 sequence (DNA): TGCAGCGTGAGTTTGGGGGGACTAGCTCAGGATGAGCAGTTCTTC. Encoded protein: CSVSLGGLAQDEQFF. V is TRBV29-1 and J is TRBJ2-1; TRBD2 matches at 9 bases. Trimming removed 6 bases from V and 8 bases from J; junction bases left unmatched: 14. Germline V CDR1 and CDR2: SQVTM, ANQGSEA. The CDR3 runs to 15 residues.

The chain combines TRBV4-1 with TRBJ2-5; D remains ambiguous. The ends were cut back, 2 bases at V and 4 bases at J, with 11 bases in the middle. Germline V gene data show CDR1 as MGHRA and CDR2 as YSYEKL. CDR3 size: 14 residues. CDR3 residues: CASSQPSLAETQYF. CDR3 nucleotide sequence: TGCGCCAGCAGCCAACCCTCCCTGGCAGAGACCCAGTACTTC.

The chain links TRBV3-1 (or the pseudogene TRBV3-2) to TRBJ1-2, with 9 bases fitting TRBD1. Germline lookup yields CDR1 LGHDT and CDR2 YNNKEL (reference sequence). The CDR3 loop spans 15 amino acids. Losses at the gene ends were 6 bases for V and 8 bases for J; bases not matched to a gene: 13. The CDR3 reads CASSPQAGQGVGYTF. Written as DNA, the CDR3 is TGTGCCAGCAGTCCTCAGGCGGGACAGGGAGTCGGCTACACCTTC.

This chain uses TRBV7-9 with TRBJ2-7; no definite D call. The CDR3 covers 13 residues. V was clipped by 6 bases and J by 2 bases, with 11 bases between them. The germline V gene has CDR1 SEHNR and CDR2 FQNEAQ (reference sequence). CDR3 region: CASSTDNAYEQYF. CDR3 DNA sequence: TGTGCCAGCAGTACTGACAACGCCTACGAGCAGTACTTC.

This clone was counted only a few times. The rearrangement joins TRBV2 to TRBJ1-3; D is unresolved. Trimming stripped 1 base from V and 5 bases from J, with 12 bases between. The CDR3 contains 15 residues. Germline CDR1 SNHLY, CDR2 FYNNEI. This chain's CDR3 is CASSEGEGARNTIYF. CDR3 DNA sequence: TGTGCCAGCAGTGAAGGGGAGGGAGCCCGAAACACCATATATTTT.

The chain links TRBV7-2 to TRBJ1-3; a weak D match, TRBD1 (5 bases). The CDR3 runs to 16 residues. The germline CDR1 and CDR2 sequences are SGHTA and FQGNSA. V lost 1 base to trimming and J lost 3 bases, with 13 bases between them. The CDR3 DNA follows: TGTGCCAGCAGCTTAGGCGGGGGTAGCGGTGGAAACACCATATATTTT. Its translation is CASSLGGGSGGNTIYF. Full variable domain (remainder filled in from reference TRBV7-2 and TRBJ1-3): GAGVSQSPSNKVTEKGKDVELRCDPISGHTALYWYRQSLGQGLEFLIYFQGNSAPDKSGLPSDRFSAERTGGSVSTLTIQRTQQEDSAVYLCASSLGGGSGGNTIYFGEGSWLTVV.

This chain connects TRBV6-5 to TRBJ1-6; D ambiguous. V was cut by 6 bases and J by 8 bases, with 17 bases left in between. This CDR3 is 15 amino acids long. Germline CDR1 reads MNHEY; CDR2 reads SVGAGI. CDR3 bases: TGTGCCAGCAGCGGCCGGTGGGCCGTGGATTCACCCCTCCACTTT. This sequence encodes CASSGRWAVDSPLHF.